What follows is one T cell receptor beta chain and its context. The entry originates in a study of identical twins. Each CDR3 protein is one row after TCRdb ran MiXCR on the 5' RACE reads. The table shows approximately 1.8 million distinct CDR3 sequences, with about 31% occurring only once. The sequencing input was cord blood. The TCR sequence derives from a newborn girl in good health.

CDR3 sequence: CSVTLTGGCSNQPQHF. CDR3 DNA sequence: TGCAGCGTCACCCTAACGGGGGGCTGTAGCAATCAGCCCCAGCATTTT. This chain joins TRBV29-1 and TRBJ1-5, with D possibly being TRBD1 (6 bases). There are 16 residues in the CDR3. Germline CDR1 is SQVTM and CDR2 is ANQGSEA. Trimming took off 6 bases at V and 0 bases at J, with 18 bases between the two ends.